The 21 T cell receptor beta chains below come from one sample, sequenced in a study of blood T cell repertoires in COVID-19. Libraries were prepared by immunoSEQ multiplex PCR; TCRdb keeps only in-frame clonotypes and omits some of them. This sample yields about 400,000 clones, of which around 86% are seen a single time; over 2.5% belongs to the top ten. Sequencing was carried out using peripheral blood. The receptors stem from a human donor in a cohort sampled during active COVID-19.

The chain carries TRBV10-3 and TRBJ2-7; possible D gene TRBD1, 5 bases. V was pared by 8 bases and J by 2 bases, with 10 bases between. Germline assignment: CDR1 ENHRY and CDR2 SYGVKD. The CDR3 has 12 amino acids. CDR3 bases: TGTGCCATCCGAAAGGGGCCCTACGAGCAGTACTTC. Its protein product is CAIRKGPYEQYF.

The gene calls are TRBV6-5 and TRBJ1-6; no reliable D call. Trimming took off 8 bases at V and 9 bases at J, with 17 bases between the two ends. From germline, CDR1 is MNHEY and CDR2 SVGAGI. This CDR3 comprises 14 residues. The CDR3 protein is CASQREPTGSPLHF. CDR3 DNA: TGTGCCAGCCAGAGGGAACCGACGGGTTCACCCCTCCACTTT.

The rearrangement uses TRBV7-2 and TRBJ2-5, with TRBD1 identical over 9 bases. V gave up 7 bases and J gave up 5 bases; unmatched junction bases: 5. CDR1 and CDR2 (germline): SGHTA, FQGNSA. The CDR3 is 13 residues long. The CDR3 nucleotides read TGTGCCAGCACCCTGGACAGGGGCGAGACCCAGTACTTC. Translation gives CASTLDRGETQYF.

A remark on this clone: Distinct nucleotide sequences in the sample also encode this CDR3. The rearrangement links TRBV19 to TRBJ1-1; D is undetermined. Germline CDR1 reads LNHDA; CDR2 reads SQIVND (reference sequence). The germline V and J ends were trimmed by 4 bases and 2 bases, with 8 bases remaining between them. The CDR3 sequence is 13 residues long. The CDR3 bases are TGTGCCAGTAGTAGGACGGGAAACACTGAAGCTTTCTTT. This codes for CASSRTGNTEAFF. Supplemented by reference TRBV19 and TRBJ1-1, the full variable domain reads DGGITQSPKYLFRKEGQNVTLSCEQNLNHDAMYWYRQDPGQGLRLIYYSQIVNDFQKGDIAEGYSVSREKKESFPLTVTSAQKNPTAFYLCASSRTGNTEAFFGQGTRLTVV.

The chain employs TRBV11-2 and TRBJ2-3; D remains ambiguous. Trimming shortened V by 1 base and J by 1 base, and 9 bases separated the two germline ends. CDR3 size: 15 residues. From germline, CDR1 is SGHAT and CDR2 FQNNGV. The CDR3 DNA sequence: TGTGCCAGCAGCTTAGTCCTAGTGGGCACAGATACGCAGTATTTT. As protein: CASSLVLVGTDTQYF. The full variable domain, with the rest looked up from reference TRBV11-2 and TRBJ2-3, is EAGVAQSPRYKIIEKRQSVAFWCNPISGHATLYWYQQILGQGPKLLIQFQNNGVVDDSQLPKDRFSAERLKGVDSTLKIQPAKLEDSAVYLCASSLVLVGTDTQYFGPGTRLTVL.

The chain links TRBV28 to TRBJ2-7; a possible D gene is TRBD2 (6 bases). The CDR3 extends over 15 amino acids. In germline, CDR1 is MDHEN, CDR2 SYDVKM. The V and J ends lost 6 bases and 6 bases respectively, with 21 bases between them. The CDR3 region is CASRFPGGDGVEQYF. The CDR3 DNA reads TGTGCCAGCAGGTTCCCAGGAGGGGACGGGGTCGAGCAGTACTTC.

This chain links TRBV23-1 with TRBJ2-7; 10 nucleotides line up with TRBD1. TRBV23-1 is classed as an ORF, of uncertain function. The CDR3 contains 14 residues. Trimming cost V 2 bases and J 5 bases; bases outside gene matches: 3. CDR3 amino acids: CASSQPGTGDEQYF. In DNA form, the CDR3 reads TGCGCCAGCAGTCAACCCGGGACAGGGGACGAGCAGTACTTC.

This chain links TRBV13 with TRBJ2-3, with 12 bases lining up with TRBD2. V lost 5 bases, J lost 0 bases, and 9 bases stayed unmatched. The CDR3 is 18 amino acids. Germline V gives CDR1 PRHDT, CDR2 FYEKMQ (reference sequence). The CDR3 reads CASSGRLAGAISTDTQYF. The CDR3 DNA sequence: TGTGCCAGCAGCGGACGACTAGCGGGAGCCATAAGCACAGATACGCAGTATTTT.

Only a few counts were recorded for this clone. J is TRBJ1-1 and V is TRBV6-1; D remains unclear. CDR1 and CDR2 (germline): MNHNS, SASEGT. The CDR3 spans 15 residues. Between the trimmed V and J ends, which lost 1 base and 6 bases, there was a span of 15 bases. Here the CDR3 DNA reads TGTGCCAGCAGTGAAGATTCTGGAGTGATATCTGAAGCTTTCTTT. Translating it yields CASSEDSGVISEAFF.

The CDR3 is CSAREQWEQYF. The CDR3 DNA follows: TGCAGTGCTAGGGAGCAGTGGGAGCAGTACTTC. The chain recombines TRBV20-1 with TRBJ2-7; D gene unclear. The CDR3 runs 11 residues. V gave up 3 bases and J gave up 7 bases, with 10 bases separating them. Germline CDR1 DFQATT, CDR2 SNEGSKA (reference sequence).

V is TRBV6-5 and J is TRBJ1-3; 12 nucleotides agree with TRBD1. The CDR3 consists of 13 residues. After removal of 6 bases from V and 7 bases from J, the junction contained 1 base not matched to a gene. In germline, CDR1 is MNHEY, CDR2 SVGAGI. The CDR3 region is CASRGTGGNTIYF. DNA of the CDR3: TGTGCCAGCAGAGGGACAGGGGGCAACACCATATATTTT.

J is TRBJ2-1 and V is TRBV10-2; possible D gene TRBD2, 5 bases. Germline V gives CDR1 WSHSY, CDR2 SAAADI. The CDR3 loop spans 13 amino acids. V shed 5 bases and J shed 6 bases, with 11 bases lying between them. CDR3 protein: CASSWGAVNEQFF. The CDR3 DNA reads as TGCGCCAGCAGTTGGGGAGCGGTCAATGAGCAGTTCTTC.

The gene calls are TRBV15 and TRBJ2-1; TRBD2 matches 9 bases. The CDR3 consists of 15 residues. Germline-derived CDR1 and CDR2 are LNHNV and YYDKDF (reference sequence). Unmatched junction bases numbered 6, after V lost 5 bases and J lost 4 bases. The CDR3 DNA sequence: TGTGCCACCAGCGGGACTAGCTCCCCATACAATGAGCAGTTCTTC. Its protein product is CATSGTSSPYNEQFF.

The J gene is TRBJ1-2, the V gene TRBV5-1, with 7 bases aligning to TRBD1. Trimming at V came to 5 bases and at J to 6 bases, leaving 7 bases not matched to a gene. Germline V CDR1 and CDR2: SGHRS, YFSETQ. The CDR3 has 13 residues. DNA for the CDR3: TGCGCCAGCAGGTCGGGGACAGTTGATGGCTACACCTTC. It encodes CASRSGTVDGYTF. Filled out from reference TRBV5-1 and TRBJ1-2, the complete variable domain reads KAGVTQTPRYLIKTRGQQVTLSCSPISGHRSVSWYQQTPGQGLQFLFEYFSETQRNKGNFPGRFSGRQFSNSRSEMNVSTLELGDSALYLCASRSGTVDGYTFGSGTRLTVV.

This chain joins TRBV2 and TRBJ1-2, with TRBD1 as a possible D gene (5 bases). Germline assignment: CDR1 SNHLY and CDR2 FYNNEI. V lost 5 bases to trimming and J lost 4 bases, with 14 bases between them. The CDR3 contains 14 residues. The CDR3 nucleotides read TGTGCCAGCAGTCCCCCGGGGGACGTCTATGGCTACACCTTC. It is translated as CASSPPGDVYGYTF.

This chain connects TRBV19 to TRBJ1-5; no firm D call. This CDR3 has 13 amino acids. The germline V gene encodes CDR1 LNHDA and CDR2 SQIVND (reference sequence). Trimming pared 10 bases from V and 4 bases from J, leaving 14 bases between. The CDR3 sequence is CATAQGVNQPQHF. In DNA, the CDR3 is TGTGCCACGGCGCAAGGAGTTAATCAGCCCCAGCATTTT.

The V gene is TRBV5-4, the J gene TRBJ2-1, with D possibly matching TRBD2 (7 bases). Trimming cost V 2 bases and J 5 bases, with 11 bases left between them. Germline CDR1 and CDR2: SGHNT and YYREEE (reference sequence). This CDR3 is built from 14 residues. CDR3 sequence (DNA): TGTGCCAGCAGCTTACGGGGGGCCAACAATGAGCAGTTCTTC. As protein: CASSLRGANNEQFF.

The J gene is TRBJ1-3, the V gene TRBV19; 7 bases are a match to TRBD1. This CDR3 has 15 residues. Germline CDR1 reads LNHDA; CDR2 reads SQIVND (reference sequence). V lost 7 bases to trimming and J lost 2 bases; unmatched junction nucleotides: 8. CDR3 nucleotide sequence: TGTGCCAGTATCAACAGGGGAGTCCCTGGAAACACCATATATTTT. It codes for CASINRGVPGNTIYF.

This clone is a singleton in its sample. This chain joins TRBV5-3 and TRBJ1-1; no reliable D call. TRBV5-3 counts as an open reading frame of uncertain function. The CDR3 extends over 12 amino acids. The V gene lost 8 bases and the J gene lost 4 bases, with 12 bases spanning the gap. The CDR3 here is CASPLGFTEAFF. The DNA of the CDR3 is TGTGCCAGCCCCCTTGGCTTCACTGAAGCTTTCTTT.

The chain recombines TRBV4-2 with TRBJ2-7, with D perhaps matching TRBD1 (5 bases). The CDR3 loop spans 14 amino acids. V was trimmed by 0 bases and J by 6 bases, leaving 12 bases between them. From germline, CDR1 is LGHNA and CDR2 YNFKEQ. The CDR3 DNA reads TGTGCCAGCAGCCAAGATTGGGGCCAGGGCGAGCAGTACTTC. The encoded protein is CASSQDWGQGEQYF.

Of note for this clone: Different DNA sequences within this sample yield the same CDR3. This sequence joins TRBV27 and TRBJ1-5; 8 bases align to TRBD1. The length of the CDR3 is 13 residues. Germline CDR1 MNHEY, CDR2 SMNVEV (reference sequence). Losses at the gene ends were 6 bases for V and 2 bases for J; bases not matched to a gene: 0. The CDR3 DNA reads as TGTGCCAGCAGACAGGGGGGCAATCAGCCCCAGCATTTT. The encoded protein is CASRQGGNQPQHF.